The sequence of this T cell receptor (beta chain) was determined in a study of T cell repertoires in cytomegalovirus infection (dated by TCRdb to about 2019). For context, the study as a whole: Because public TCR beta signatures pointed to carriage of CMV infection together with the matching HLA type, the HLA type of each donor mattered for the analysis. What the study reported, not specific to this receptor: The ex vivo response was dominated by HLA-C-restricted CMV-specific TCR beta clonotypes, and the single most frequent clonotype in two of eight donors was supplied by these HLA-C-restricted clonotypes. In both this cohort and an independent cohort of some 380 donors, the cumulative frequency of public TCR beta family members distinguished carriers of CMV infection plus the relevant HLA type.

TCRdb lists the instrument as Illumina HiSeq 1500. In-frame beta chains were kept once TCRdb had trimmed the public reads at Q25 with fastp and called clones with MiXCR. When rows share a CDR3 protein, they turn into one entry using the most common DNA and genes. Across this sample there are about 130,000 distinct CDR3 sequences, with almost 9% seen only once. In total, the top ten clones hold roughly 9.1% of the sample. This clonotype came up many times. Its antigen remains undetermined. Base qualities are not recorded, but no much larger clone differs from it by a single base. V trim: 5 bases; J trim: 2 bases; unmatched bases: 13. The cysteine opens and the phenylalanine closes a CDR3 of 18 amino acids. Just the 54-base CDR3 DNA is kept, in frame starting at base 1. The germline V gene yields MNHNS for CDR1 and SASEGT for CDR2.

This chain joins TRBV6-1 to TRBJ1-5; 9 bases in between match TRBD1. What was sequenced was PBMCs. The clonotype originates from a human donor in good health (CMV status not recorded). Some clones in this sample may be carry-over from other donors' samples. The DNA sequence is given as TGTGCCAGCAGTCAAACAGGGGGCCAGGGATATCGCAATCAGCCCCAGCATTTT. The resulting protein is CASSQTGGQGYRNQPQHF.